These 12 T cell receptor beta chains share one sample of origin, sequenced in a study of preoperative IRX-2 immunotherapy in early breast cancer. Treatment denoted: preoperative locoregional IRX-2 cytokine immunotherapy. TCRdb's table, derived via immunoSEQ multiplex PCR, lists solely in-frame clones and lacks some. Of 32,000 or so clones listed, roughly four fifths were seen once; the top ten hold around 2.6%. The sample here was lymph node tissue, taken from a patient treated with IRX-2 immunotherapy. These receptors all stem from a human donor with breast cancer.

V gene TRBV15 combines with J gene TRBJ2-6, with a possible D match to TRBD2 (5 bases). There are 17 residues in the CDR3. The V end lost 5 bases, the J end lost 1 base, and 15 bases lay between the germline ends. Germline V gives CDR1 LNHNV, CDR2 YYDKDF (reference sequence). CDR3 nucleotides: TGTGCCACCAGCCGAGGGCCCCGCGAGTCTGGGGCCAACGTCCTGACTTTC. As protein: CATSRGPRESGANVLTF.

The chain combines TRBV6-8 with TRBJ2-3; 9 positions agree with TRBD1. The CDR3 runs to 18 residues. V was clipped by 4 bases and J by 5 bases; unmatched bases: 16. In germline, CDR1 is MNHGY, CDR2 SAAAGT. The CDR3 here is CASSLRIGGQGFLDTQYF. The CDR3 DNA is TGTGCCAGCAGTTTAAGGATTGGTGGACAGGGGTTCTTAGATACGCAGTATTTT.

The V and J genes are TRBV30 and TRBJ2-3; possibly TRBD1 or TRBD2 for D (7 bases each). The V end lost 4 bases, the J end lost 1 base, and 24 bases lay between the germline ends. The CDR3 covers 18 residues. Germline V gene sequence: CDR1 GTSNPN, CDR2 SVGIG (reference sequence). The CDR3 spells CAWTPRGRELRRTDTQYF. As DNA, the CDR3 is TGTGCCTGGACCCCTAGGGGGCGGGAGCTCCGTCGCACAGATACGCAGTATTTT.

The chain employs TRBV28 and TRBJ2-1, with TRBD2 matching 8 bases. CDR3 length: 13 amino acids. Germline values: CDR1 MDHEN, CDR2 SYDVKM. The J segment lost 4 bases and the V segment lost 5 bases, leaving 1 base of the junction unmatched. CDR3 in amino acids: CASSAGGYNEQFF. The CDR3 region has the DNA TGTGCCAGCAGTGCGGGGGGTTACAATGAGCAGTTCTTC.

The chain couples TRBV11-3 to TRBJ1-2, with 8 positions matching TRBD1. The CDR3 extends over 14 amino acids. V was clipped by 5 bases and J by 7 bases; unmatched bases: 9. Germline V gene data show CDR1 as SGHNT and CDR2 as YENEEA. The CDR3, as DNA: TGTGCCAGCAGCCCCAGTCAGGGGGCCGGTGGCTACACCTTC. Amino acid sequence: CASSPSQGAGGYTF.

In this sample, this clone turned up once. J is TRBJ2-7 and V is TRBV27, with D possibly being TRBD2 (5 bases). Germline V gene sequence: CDR1 MNHEY, CDR2 SMNVEV (reference sequence). This CDR3 is 14 amino acids long. V was shortened by 5 bases and J by 2 bases, with 13 bases between the two germline ends. In DNA, the CDR3 is TGTGCCAGCAGTCCCTGGGGAGCGGCCTACGAGCAGTACTTC. This sequence encodes CASSPWGAAYEQYF.

V and J are TRBV6-8 and TRBJ2-5, with D possibly being TRBD1 (5 bases). The CDR3 runs to 20 residues. Germline V gene sequence: CDR1 MNHGY, CDR2 SAAAGT. V was shortened by 3 bases and J by 1 base, with 27 bases between the two germline ends. CDR3 in amino acids: CASSYTPRQFSLRFQETQYF. CDR3 nucleotides: TGTGCCAGCAGTTATACCCCCCGACAGTTCTCCCTCCGATTCCAAGAGACCCAGTACTTC.

The rearrangement joins TRBV28 to TRBJ1-4; a possible D gene is TRBD1 (6 bases). Germline loops: CDR1 MDHEN, CDR2 SYDVKM. This CDR3 contains 15 residues. V lost 7 bases, J lost 7 bases, and 19 bases lay in between. The CDR3 nucleotides are TGTGCCAGCAACGGTGAGGCAGGGGATTTTGAAAAACTGTTTTTT. This sequence encodes CASNGEAGDFEKLFF.

The chain uses TRBV15 and TRBJ2-7, with D unclear. Between the trimmed V and J ends, which lost 4 bases and 3 bases, there was a span of 22 bases. In germline, CDR1 is LNHNV, CDR2 YYDKDF (reference sequence). CDR3 length: 17 residues. In nucleotides, the CDR3 is TGTGCCACCAGCAAACGGGTTACCTACGCAACTAACTACGAGCAGTACTTC. Residues: CATSKRVTYATNYEQYF. The variable domain in full, completed from reference TRBV15 and TRBJ2-7, reads DAMVIQNPRYQVTQFGKPVTLSCSQTLNHNVMYWYQQKSSQAPKLLFHYYDKDFNNEADTPDNFQSRRPNTSFCFLDIRSPGLGDTAMYLCATSKRVTYATNYEQYFGPGTRLTVT.

The chain employs TRBV15 and TRBJ1-1; 10 nucleotides line up with TRBD1. The germline V gene has CDR1 LNHNV and CDR2 YYDKDF (reference sequence). The CDR3 length is 15 residues. Trimming cost V 0 bases and J 4 bases; bases outside gene matches: 2. CDR3 DNA: TGTGCCACCAGCAGAGAAGGGACAGGGGTCACTGAAGCTTTCTTT. Translating gives CATSREGTGVTEAFF.

The gene calls are TRBV5-1 and TRBJ1-4, with D perhaps TRBD1 (6 bases). Germline V gene sequence: CDR1 SGHRS, CDR2 YFSETQ. The CDR3 totals 14 residues. V was trimmed by 1 base and J by 5 bases, leaving 9 bases between them. Here the CDR3 reads CASSLRGGNEKLFF. CDR3 nucleotides: TGCGCCAGCAGCTTGAGGGGGGGAAATGAAAAACTGTTTTTT.

The chain has TRBV7-6 and TRBJ2-3; no definite D call. V gave up 3 bases and J gave up 0 bases, with 7 bases separating them. The CDR3 is 14 residues long. Germline loops: CDR1 SGHVS, CDR2 FNYEAQ. CDR3 nucleotides: TGTGCCAGCAGCTTTGGTACTAGCACAGATACGCAGTATTTT. Translated, it gives CASSFGTSTDTQYF. Full variable domain (rest looked up from reference TRBV7-6 and TRBJ2-3): GAGVSQSPRYKVTKRGQDVALRCDPISGHVSLYWYRQALGQGPEFLTYFNYEAQQDKSGLPNDRFSAERPEGSISTLTIQRTEQRDSAMYRCASSFGTSTDTQYFGPGTRLTVL.